The clone carrying this T cell receptor (beta chain) was detected once. The source of the sample is a study of blood T cell repertoires in COVID-19. The protocol was immunoSEQ multiplex PCR, while the TCRdb copy is restricted to in-frame clones and leaves out a portion. The table shows approximately 230,000 clones, with 88% occurring only once. The sequence was obtained from a woman in her twenties or thirties with COVID-19, enrolled during active disease. The sequencing sample was made of peripheral blood.

CDR3 region: CASSQESQGWAFHGYTF. The CDR3 coding sequence is TGTGCCAGCAGCCAAGAATCGCAGGGGTGGGCCTTCCATGGCTACACCTTC. The chain employs TRBV4-2 and TRBJ1-2; perhaps TRBD1 as D (6 bases). V shed 0 bases and J shed 6 bases, with 20 bases lying between them. Germline assignment: CDR1 LGHNA and CDR2 YNFKEQ. This CDR3 spans 17 amino acids.